Here is one T cell receptor beta chain with its context. Germline is not matched at one junction end, which may reflect a read error. The authors enrolled newly diagnosed hyperthyroidism patients aged 18 to 65 with under 2 months' duration. This record belongs to a study of Graves' ophthalmopathy and Graves' hyperthyroidism. Beta-chain TCR CDR3 regions were amplified from RNA transcripts. Investigators did first-round RT-PCR with HTBI primers, then second-round multiplex PCR. TCRdb reprocessed the multiplex PCR reads with MiXCR, giving one entry per CDR3 protein. The sample shows a few hundred thousand distinct CDR3 sequences, around 20% of them seen only once. This CDR3 is built from 15 residues. Germline V gene lookup returns CDR1 MNHEY and CDR2 SVGAGI.

The material sequenced was peripheral blood. The chain has TRBV6-5 and TRBJ2-4, with D maybe TRBD2 (5 bases). This receptor was obtained from a young woman with stable Graves' hyperthyroidism. The chain's CDR3 is CASSYSSESGNIKYF. In DNA form, the CDR3 reads TGTGCCAGCAGTTACTCGTCTGAAAGCGGTAACATTAAGTACTTC.